This T cell receptor (beta chain) came from a study of T-cell memory formation after mild COVID-19. The germline V gene has CDR1 KGHSH and CDR2 LQKENI. The CDR3 length is 16 residues. Germline trimming cut 6 bases from V and 0 bases from J; bases unmatched to any gene: 8. Study findings and constraints: A balance of CD4 and CD8 characterized clones contracting day 15 to 85, whereas later expanders leaned CD4+.

A single record per CDR3 protein comes from TCRdb applying MiXCR to the 5' RACE reads. The table shows over 30,000 distinct CDR3 sequences, with about an eighth occurring only once. This clonotype has only one observation. The target antigen is unknown. This clonotype was obtained from a man younger than 35 who had mild COVID-19 (a few samples of this study predate the infection). Cell type and time point are not known. The chain combines TRBV18 with TRBJ1-3, with 7 bases identical to TRBD1. Input material: PBMCs or a T cell subset sorted from them (not recorded which). The CDR3 nucleotides are TGTGCCAGCTCTCCTTCGGGACAGAGCTCTGGAAACACCATATATTTT. Translated: CASSPSGQSSGNTIYF.